Following are 2 T cell receptor beta chains from one sample sequenced in a study of patients with pleural tuberculosis. MiXCR was run by TCRdb on the reads, yielding one entry per CDR3 protein. The repertoire has approximately 53,000 distinct CDR3 sequences, 6% to 9.5% of them found once; the top ten carry 15% to 20%. The receptor source for this set is a human donor with pleural tuberculosis.

This clonotype was observed at least ten times. V and J are TRBV27 and TRBJ1-3; tentative D call: TRBD1 (6 bases). V lost 6 bases and J lost 0, with 12 bases in between. Germline V CDR1 and CDR2: MNHEY, SMNVEV (reference sequence). The CDR3 length is 15 residues. CDR3 protein: CASRATGTSGNTIYF. As DNA, the CDR3 is TGTGCCAGCAGGGCGACAGGCACCTCTGGAAACACCATATATTTT.

This clonotype was observed a few times. The rearrangement joins TRBV29-1 to TRBJ2-5, with a weak D call TRBD2 (5 bases). CDR3 size: 12 residues. Germline V lookup: CDR1 SQVTM, CDR2 ANQGSEA. V shed 7 bases and J shed 3 bases, with 12 bases lying between them. This CDR3 is CSGGLLEETQYF. CDR3 nucleotides: TGCAGCGGCGGACTGTTAGAAGAGACCCAGTACTTC.